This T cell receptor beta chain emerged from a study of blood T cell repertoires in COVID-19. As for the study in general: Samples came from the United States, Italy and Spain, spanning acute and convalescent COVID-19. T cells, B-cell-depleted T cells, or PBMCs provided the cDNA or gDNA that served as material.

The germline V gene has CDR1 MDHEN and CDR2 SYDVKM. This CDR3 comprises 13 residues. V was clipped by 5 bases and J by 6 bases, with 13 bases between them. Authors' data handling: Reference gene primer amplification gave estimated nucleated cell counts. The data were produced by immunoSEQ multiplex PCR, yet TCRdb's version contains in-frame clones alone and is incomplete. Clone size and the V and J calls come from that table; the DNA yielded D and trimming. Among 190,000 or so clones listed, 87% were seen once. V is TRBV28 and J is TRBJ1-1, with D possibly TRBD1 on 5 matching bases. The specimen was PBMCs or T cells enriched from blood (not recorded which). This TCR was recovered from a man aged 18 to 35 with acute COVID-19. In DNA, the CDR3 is TGTGCCAGCAGTCAGGGTCCTGGGGCTGAAGCTTTCTTT. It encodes CASSQGPGAEAFF.